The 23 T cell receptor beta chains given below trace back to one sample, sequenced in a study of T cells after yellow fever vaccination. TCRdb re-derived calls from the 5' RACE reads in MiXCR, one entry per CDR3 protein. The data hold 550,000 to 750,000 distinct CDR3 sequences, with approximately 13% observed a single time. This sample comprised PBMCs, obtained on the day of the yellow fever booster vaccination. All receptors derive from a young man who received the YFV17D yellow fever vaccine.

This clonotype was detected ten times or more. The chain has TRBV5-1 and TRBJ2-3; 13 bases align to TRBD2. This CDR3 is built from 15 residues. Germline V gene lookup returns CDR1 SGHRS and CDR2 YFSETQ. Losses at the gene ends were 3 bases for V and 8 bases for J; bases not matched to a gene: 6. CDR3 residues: CASSSTSGRDGTQYF. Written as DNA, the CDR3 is TGCGCCAGCAGCTCCACTAGCGGGAGGGATGGTACGCAGTATTTT.

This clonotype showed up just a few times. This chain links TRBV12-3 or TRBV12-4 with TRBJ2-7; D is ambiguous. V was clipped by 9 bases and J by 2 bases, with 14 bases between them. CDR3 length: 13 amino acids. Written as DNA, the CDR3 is TGTGCCAGTAAGATGGCCCCTCCCTACGAGCAGTACTTC. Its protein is CASKMAPPYEQYF.

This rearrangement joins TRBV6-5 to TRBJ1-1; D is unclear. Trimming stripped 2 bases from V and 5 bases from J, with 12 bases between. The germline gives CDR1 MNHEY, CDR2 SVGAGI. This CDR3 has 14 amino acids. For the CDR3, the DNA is TGTGCCAGCAGTTACGGTCAGACTTTAACTGAAGCTTTCTTT. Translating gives CASSYGQTLTEAFF.

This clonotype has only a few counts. The CDR3 loop is CASSGTGEQYF. DNA for the CDR3: TGTGCCAGCAGTGGGACAGGCGAGCAGTACTTC. The gene calls are TRBV12-3 or TRBV12-4 and TRBJ2-7; the match to TRBD1 covers 8 bases. Trimming removed 5 bases from V and 6 bases from J; junction bases left unmatched: 0. The CDR3 loop spans 11 amino acids.

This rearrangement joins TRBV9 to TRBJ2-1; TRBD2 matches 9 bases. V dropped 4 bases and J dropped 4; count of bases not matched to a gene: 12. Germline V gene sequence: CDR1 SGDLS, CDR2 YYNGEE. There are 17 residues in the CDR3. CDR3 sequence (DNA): TGTGCCAGCAGCCCCCGGAATGTGGCGGGAGGGTACAATGAGCAGTTCTTC. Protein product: CASSPRNVAGGYNEQFF.

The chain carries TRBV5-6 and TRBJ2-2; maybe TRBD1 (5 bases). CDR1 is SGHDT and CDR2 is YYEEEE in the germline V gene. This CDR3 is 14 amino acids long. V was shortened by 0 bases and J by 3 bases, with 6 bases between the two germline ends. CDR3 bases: TGTGCCAGCAGCTTGGGACAGTACACCGGGGAGCTGTTTTTT. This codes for CASSLGQYTGELFF.

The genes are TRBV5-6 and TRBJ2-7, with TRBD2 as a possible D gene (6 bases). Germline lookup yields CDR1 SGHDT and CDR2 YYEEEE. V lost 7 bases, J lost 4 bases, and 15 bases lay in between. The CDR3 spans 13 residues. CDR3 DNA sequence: TGTGCCAGCGGCCGACTAGAGCGTTACGAGCAGTACTTC. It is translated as CASGRLERYEQYF.

CDR3 DNA sequence: TGCGCCAGCAGCCAGAGGGGGGGCACCGACACTGAAGCTTTCTTT. As protein: CASSQRGGTDTEAFF. The V gene is TRBV4-3, the J gene TRBJ1-1, with a tentative D call TRBD1 (6 bases). The CDR3 has 15 residues. Trimming stripped 3 bases from V and 3 bases from J, with 14 bases between. The germline V gene encodes CDR1 LGHNA and CDR2 YSLEER.

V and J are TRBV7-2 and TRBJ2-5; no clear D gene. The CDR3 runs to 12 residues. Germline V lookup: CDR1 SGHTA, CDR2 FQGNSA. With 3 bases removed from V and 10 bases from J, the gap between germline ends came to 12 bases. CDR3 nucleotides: TGTGCCAGCAGCTTGAACCCAGGCGGCCAGTACTTC. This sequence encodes CASSLNPGGQYF.

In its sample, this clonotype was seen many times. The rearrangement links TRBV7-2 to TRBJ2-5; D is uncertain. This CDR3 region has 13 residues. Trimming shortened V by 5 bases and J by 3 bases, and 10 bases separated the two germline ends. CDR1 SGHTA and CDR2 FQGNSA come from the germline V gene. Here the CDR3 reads CASSTGRKETQYF. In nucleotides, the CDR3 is TGTGCCAGCAGCACCGGACGGAAAGAGACCCAGTACTTC.

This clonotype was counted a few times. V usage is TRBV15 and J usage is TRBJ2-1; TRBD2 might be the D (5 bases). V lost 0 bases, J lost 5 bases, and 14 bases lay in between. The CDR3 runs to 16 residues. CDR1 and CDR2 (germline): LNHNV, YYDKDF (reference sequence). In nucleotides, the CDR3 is TGTGCCACCAGCAGAGAGAGGGTGTCCCTCAACAATGAGCAGTTCTTC. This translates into CATSRERVSLNNEQFF.

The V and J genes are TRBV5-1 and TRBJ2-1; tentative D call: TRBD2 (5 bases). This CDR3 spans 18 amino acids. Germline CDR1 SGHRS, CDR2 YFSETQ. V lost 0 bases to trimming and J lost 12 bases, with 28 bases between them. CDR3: CASSLAFFQSAFDRGQFF. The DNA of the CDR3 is TGCGCCAGCAGCTTGGCCTTCTTTCAGTCTGCGTTCGATCGGGGGCAGTTCTTC. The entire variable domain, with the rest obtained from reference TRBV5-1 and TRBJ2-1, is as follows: KAGVTQTPRYLIKTRGQQVTLSCSPISGHRSVSWYQQTPGQGLQFLFEYFSETQRNKGNFPGRFSGRQFSNSRSEMNVSTLELGDSALYLCASSLAFFQSAFDRGQFFGPGTRLTVL.

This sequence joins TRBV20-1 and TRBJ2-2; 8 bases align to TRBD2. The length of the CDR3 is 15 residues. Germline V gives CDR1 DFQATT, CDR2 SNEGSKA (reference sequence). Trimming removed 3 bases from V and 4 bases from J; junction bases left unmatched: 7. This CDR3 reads CSARVGAGVTGELFF. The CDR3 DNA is TGCAGTGCTAGGGTCGGAGCGGGAGTCACCGGGGAGCTGTTTTTT.

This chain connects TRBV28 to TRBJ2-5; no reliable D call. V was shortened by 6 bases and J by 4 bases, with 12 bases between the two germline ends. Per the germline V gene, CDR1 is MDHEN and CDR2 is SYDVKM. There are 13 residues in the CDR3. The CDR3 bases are TGTGCCAGCAGACTTTTCGGGTTAGAGACCCAGTACTTC. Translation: CASRLFGLETQYF.

The CDR3 sequence is CATSKFSSTDIQYF. CDR3 nucleotides: TGTGCCACCAGCAAGTTCAGCTCGACAGACATTCAGTACTTC. The chain carries TRBV15 and TRBJ2-4; weak D call: TRBD1 (5 bases). The CDR3 covers 14 residues. V lost 4 bases and J lost 8, with 15 bases in between. Germline CDR1 is LNHNV and CDR2 is YYDKDF (reference sequence).

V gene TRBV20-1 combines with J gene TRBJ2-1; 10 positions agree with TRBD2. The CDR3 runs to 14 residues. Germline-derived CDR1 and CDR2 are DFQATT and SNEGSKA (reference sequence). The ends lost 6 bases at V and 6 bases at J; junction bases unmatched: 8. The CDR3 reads CSAPPSGSLNEQFF. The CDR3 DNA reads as TGCAGTGCCCCGCCTAGCGGGAGTCTCAATGAGCAGTTCTTC.

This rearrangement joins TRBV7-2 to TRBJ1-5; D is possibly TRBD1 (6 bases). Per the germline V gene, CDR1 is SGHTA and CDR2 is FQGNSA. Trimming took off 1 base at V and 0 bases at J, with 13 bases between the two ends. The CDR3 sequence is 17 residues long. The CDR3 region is CASSLVADSYSNQPQHF. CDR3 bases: TGTGCCAGCAGCTTAGTTGCGGACAGCTATAGCAATCAGCCCCAGCATTTT.

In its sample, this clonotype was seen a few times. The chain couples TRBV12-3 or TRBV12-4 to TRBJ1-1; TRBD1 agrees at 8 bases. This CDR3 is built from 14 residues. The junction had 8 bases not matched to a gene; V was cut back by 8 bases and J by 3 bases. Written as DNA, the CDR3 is TGTGCCAGCCTCCCAGAGACAGGGGACACTGAAGCTTTCTTT. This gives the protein CASLPETGDTEAFF.

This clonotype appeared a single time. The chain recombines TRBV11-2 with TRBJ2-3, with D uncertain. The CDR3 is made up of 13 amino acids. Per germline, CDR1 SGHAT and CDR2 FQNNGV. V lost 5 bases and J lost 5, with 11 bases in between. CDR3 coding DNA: TGTGCCAGCAGCCGTAGTGTGGGAGATACGCAGTATTTT. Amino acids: CASSRSVGDTQYF.

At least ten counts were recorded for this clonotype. CDR3 coding DNA: TGTGCCAGCAGTAGAGCGGGGAGAGAGACCCAGTACTTC. Its protein is CASSRAGRETQYF. V and J are TRBV28 and TRBJ2-5; TRBD2 agrees at 7 bases. In germline, CDR1 is MDHEN, CDR2 SYDVKM. V lost 5 bases and J lost 4; bases outside the gene matches: 4. The CDR3 has 13 residues.

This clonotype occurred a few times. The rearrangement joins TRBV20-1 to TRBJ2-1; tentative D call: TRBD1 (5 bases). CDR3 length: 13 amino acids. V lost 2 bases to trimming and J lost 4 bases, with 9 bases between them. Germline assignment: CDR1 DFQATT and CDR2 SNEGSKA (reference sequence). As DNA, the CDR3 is TGCAGTGCTAGAAAGGGGCCGTACAATGAGCAGTTCTTC. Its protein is CSARKGPYNEQFF.

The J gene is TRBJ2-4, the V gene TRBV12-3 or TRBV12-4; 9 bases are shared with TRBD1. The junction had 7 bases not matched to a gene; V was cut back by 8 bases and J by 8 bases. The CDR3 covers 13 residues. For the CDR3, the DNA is TGTGCCAGCGGAACAGGGGGCAGAGACATTCAGTACTTC. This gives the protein CASGTGGRDIQYF.

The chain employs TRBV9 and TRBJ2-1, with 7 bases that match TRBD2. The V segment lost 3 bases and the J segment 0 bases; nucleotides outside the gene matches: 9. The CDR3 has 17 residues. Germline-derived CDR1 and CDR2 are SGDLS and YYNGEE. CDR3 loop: CASSGNPLASSYNEQFF. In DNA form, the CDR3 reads TGTGCCAGCAGCGGAAACCCACTAGCGAGCTCCTACAATGAGCAGTTCTTC. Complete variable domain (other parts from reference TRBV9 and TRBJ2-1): DSGVTQTPKHLITATGQRVTLRCSPRSGDLSVYWYQQSLDQGLQFLIQYYNGEERAKGNILERFSAQQFPDLHSELNLSSLELGDSALYFCASSGNPLASSYNEQFFGPGTRLTVL.